A single TCR beta chain is shown here with its context. The antigen remains unidentified. The data belong to a study of cytomegalovirus exposure and HLA in healthy donors. Use of 60 Vbeta and 13 Jbeta primers characterized the PCR. Generated by immunoSEQ multiplex PCR, the TCRdb table keeps only in-frame clones and is missing some. The listing records over 80,000 clones. J lost 7 bases, V lost 1 base, and 7 bases had no gene match. Germline V gives CDR1 LGHNA, CDR2 YNFKEQ. CDR3 length: 16 amino acids. Study observations and caveats: Later on, an analysis tied approximately 17,000 TCR beta sequences to HLA alleles at 0.05 false discovery rate.

This chain connects TRBV4-2 to TRBJ2-1; 10 bases match TRBD2. What was sequenced was PBMCs. The source of this sequence is a girl aged 10 to 17 in good health and CMV-seropositive. CDR3 residues: CASSQVGAGGPNEQFF. CDR3 DNA: TGTGCCAGCAGCCAAGTGGGAGCGGGGGGGCCTAATGAGCAGTTCTTC.